This entry concerns a single T cell receptor beta chain. It was during active infection that Seattle patients were enrolled and then longitudinally followed. The record originates from a study of blood T cell repertoires in COVID-19. Turning to the study itself: Acute and convalescent COVID-19 specimens originated in the United States, Italy and Spain.

Original analysis: How many nucleated cells were present was estimated from reference gene primer amplification. The protocol was immunoSEQ multiplex PCR, while the TCRdb copy is restricted to in-frame clones and leaves out a portion. The V and J calls and clone size are taken from that table; D and trimming were inferred from the DNA. The table shows around 210,000 clones, with around 85% occurring only once. V lost 4 bases and J 8 bases, leaving 18 bases between the germline ends. CDR3 size: 15 residues. Germline loops: CDR1 MNHEY, CDR2 SVGAGI. The chain combines TRBV6-5 with TRBJ2-1; D is possibly TRBD1 (7 bases). This clonotype was obtained from a man aged 50 to 59 with COVID-19, enrolled during active disease. The sequencing sample was made of peripheral blood. The CDR3, as DNA: TGTGCCAGCAGTTCGTCGGGGCAGGGGGGTTATGAGCAGTTCTTC. It yields the protein CASSSSGQGGYEQFF.